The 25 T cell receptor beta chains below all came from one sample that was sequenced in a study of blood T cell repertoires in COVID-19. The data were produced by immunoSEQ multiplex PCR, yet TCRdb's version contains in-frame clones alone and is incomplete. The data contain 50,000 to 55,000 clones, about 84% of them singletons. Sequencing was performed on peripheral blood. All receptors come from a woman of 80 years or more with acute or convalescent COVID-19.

CDR3 amino acids: CASSEAIGGPGEKLFF. Here the CDR3 DNA reads TGTGCCAGCAGTGAAGCGATCGGAGGCCCCGGGGAAAAACTGTTTTTT. The J gene is TRBJ1-4, the V gene TRBV6-1; D call uncertain. Trimming shortened V by 0 bases and J by 8 bases, and 16 bases separated the two germline ends. Germline-derived CDR1 and CDR2 are MNHNS and SASEGT. The length of the CDR3 is 16 residues.

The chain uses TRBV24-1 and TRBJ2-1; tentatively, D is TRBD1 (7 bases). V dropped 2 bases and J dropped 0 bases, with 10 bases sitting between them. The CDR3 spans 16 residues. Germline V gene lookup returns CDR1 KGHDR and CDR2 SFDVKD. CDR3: CATSDSGGSSYNEQFF. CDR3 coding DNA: TGTGCCACCAGTGATTCAGGGGGGAGCTCCTACAATGAGCAGTTCTTC.

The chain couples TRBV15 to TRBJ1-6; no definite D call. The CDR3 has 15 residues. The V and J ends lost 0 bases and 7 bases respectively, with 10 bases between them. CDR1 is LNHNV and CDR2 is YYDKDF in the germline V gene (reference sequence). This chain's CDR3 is CATSRDRGGNSPLHF. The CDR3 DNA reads TGTGCCACCAGCAGAGATCGGGGTGGGAATTCACCCCTCCACTTT.

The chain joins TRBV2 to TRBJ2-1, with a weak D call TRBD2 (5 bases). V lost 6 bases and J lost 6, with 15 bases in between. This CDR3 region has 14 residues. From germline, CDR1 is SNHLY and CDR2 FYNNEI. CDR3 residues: CASRSDTSSNEQFF. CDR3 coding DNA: TGTGCCAGCAGGAGCGATACTAGTAGCAATGAGCAGTTCTTC.

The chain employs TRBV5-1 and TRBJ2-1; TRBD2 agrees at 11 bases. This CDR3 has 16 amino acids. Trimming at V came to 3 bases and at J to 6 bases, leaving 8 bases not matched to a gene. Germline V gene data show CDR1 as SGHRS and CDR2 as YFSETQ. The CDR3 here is CASSYLSGREINEQFF. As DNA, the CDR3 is TGCGCCAGCAGCTACCTTAGCGGGAGGGAAATCAATGAGCAGTTCTTC.

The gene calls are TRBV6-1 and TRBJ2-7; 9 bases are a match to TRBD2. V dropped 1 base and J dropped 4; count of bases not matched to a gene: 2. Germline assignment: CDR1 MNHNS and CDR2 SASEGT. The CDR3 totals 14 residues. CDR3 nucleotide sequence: TGTGCCAGCAGTGAAGTAGCGGGAGCGTACGAGCAGTACGTC. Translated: CASSEVAGAYEQYV.

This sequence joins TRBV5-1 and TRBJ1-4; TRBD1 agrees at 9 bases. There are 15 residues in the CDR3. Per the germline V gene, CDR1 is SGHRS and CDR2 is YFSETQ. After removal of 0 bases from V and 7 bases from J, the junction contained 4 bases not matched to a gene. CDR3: CASSLVGTGTEKLFF. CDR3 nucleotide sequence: TGCGCCAGCAGCTTGGTTGGGACAGGGACTGAAAAACTGTTTTTT.

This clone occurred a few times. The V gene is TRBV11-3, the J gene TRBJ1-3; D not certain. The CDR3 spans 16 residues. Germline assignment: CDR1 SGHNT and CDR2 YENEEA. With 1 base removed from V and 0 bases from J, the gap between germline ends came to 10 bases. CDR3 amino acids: CASSLGLRSSGNTIYF. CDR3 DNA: TGTGCCAGCAGCTTAGGCCTCAGGTCCTCTGGAAACACCATATATTTT.

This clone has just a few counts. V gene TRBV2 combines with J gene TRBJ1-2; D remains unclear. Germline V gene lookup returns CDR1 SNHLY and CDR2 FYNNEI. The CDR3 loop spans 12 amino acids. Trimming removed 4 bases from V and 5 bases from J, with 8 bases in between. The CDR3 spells CASSVYGYGYTF. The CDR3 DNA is TGTGCCAGCAGTGTCTACGGGTATGGCTACACCTTC.

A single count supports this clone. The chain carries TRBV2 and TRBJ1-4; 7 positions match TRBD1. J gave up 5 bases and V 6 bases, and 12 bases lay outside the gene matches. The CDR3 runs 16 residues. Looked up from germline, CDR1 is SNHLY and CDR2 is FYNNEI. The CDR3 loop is CASSPISGTANEKLFF. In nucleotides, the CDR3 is TGTGCCAGCAGCCCTATATCCGGGACAGCCAATGAAAAACTGTTTTTT.

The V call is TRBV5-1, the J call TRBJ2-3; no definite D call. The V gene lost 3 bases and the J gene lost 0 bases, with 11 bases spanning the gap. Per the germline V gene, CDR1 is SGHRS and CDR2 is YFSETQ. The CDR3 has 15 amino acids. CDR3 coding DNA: TGCGCCAGCAGCTCGTCGGGTACTAGCACAGATACGCAGTATTTT. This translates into CASSSSGTSTDTQYF.

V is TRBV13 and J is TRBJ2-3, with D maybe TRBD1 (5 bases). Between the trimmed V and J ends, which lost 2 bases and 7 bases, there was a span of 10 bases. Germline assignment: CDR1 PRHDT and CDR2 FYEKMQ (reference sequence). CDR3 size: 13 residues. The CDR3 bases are TGTGCCAGCAGCTTAACAGGAGCCTATACGCAGTATTTT. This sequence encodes CASSLTGAYTQYF.

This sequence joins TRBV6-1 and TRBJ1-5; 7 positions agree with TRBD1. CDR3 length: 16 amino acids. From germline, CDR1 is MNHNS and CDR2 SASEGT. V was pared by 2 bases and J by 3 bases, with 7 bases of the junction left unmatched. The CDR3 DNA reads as TGTGCCAGCAGTGAACGGACAGGAGGCTACAATCAGCCCCAGCATTTT. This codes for CASSERTGGYNQPQHF.

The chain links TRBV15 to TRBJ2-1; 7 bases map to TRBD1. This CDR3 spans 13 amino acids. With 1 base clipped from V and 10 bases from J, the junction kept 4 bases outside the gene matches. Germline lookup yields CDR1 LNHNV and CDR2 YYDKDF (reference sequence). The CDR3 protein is CATSRGRGPEQFF. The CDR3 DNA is TGTGCCACCAGCAGAGGAAGGGGGCCAGAGCAGTTCTTC.

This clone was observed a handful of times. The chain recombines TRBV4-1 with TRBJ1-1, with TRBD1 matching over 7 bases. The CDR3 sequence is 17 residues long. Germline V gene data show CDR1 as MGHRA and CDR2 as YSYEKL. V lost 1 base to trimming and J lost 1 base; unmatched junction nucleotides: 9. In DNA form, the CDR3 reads TGCGCCAGCAGCCAAGTAGCTCTTCAGGGGGAGAACACTGAAGCTTTCTTT. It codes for CASSQVALQGENTEAFF.

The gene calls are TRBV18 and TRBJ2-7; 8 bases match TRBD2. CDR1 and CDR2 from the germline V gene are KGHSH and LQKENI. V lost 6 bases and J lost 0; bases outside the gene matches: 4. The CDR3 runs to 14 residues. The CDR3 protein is CASSGTSGSYEQYF. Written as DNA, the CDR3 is TGTGCCAGCTCTGGAACTAGCGGCTCCTACGAGCAGTACTTC. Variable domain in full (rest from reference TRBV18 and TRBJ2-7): NAGVMQNPRHLVRRRGQEARLRCSPMKGHSHVYWYRQLPEEGLKFMVYLQKENIIDESGMPKERFSAEFPKEGPSILRIQQVVRGDSAAYFCASSGTSGSYEQYFGPGTRLTVT.

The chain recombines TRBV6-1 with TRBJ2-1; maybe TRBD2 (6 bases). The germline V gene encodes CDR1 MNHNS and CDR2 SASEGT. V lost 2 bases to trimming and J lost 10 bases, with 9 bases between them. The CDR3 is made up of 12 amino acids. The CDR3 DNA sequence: TGTGCCAGCAGTGAACAGGGAGGCGAGCAGTTCTTC. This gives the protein CASSEQGGEQFF.

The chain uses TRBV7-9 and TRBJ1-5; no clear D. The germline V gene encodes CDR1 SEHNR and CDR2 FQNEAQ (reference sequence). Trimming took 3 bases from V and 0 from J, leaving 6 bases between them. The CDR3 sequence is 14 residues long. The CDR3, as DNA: TGTGCCAGCAGCTTTGAGGGTAGCAATCAGCCCCAGCATTTT. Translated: CASSFEGSNQPQHF.

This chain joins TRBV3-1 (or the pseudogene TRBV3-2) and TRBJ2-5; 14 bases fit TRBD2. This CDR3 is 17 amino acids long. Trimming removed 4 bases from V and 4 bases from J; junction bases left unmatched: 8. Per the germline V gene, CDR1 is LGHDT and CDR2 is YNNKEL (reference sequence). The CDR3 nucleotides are TGTGCCAGCAGCCGAAAGACTAGCGGGGGGGCCCTAGAGACCCAGTACTTC. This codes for CASSRKTSGGALETQYF.

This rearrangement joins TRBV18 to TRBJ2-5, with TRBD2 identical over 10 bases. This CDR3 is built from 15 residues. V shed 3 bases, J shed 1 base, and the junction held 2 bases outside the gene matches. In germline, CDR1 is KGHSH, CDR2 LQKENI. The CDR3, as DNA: TGTGCCAGCTCACCCCGGACTAGCGGCCAAGAGACCCAGTACTTC. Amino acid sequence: CASSPRTSGQETQYF.

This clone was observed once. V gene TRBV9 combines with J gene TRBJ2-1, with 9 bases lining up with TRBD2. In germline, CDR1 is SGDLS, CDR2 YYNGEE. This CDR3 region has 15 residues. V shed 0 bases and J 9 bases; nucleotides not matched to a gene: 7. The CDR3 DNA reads TGTGCCAGCAGCGTAGCTCCTAGCGGGAACCCTGAGCAGTTCTTC. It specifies CASSVAPSGNPEQFF.

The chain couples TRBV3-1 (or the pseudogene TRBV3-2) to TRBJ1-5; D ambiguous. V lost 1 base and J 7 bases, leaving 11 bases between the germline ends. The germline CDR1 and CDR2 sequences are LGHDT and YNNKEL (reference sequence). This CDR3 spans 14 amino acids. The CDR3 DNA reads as TGTGCCAGCAGCCAAGGGCGGGTTAGGCAGCCCCAGCATTTT. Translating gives CASSQGRVRQPQHF.

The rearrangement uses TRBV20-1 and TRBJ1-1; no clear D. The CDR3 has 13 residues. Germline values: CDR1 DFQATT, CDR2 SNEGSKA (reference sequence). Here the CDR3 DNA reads TGCATCGCTAGTGCGGGGATCGGCACTGAAGCTTTCTTT. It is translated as CIASAGIGTEAFF.

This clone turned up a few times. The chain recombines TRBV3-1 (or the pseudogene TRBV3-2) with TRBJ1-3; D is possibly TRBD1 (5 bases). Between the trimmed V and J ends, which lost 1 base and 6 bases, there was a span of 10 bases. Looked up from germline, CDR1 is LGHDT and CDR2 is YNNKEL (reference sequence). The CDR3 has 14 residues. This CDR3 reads CASSQAGLKNTIYF. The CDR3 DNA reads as TGTGCCAGCAGCCAAGCGGGACTAAAAAACACCATATATTTT.

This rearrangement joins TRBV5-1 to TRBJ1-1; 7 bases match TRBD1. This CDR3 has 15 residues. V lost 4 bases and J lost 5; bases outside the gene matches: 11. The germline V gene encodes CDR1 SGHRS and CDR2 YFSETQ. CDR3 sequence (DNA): TGCGCCAGCAGCGTTTCCGGGACAGAGACTACTGAAGCTTTCTTT. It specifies CASSVSGTETTEAFF.